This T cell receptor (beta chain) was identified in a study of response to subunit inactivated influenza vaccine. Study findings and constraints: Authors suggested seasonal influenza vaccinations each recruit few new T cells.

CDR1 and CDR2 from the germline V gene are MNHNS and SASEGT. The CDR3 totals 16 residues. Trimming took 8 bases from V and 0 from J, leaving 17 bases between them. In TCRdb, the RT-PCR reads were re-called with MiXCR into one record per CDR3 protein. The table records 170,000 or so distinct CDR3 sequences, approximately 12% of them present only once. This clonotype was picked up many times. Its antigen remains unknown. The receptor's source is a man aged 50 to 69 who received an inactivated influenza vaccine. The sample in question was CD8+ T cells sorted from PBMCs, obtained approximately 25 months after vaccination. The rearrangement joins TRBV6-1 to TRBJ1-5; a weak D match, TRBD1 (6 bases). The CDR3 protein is CASHPGGGLSNQPQHF. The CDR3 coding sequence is TGTGCCAGCCATCCGGGAGGGGGACTTAGCAATCAGCCCCAGCATTTT.